The 20 T cell receptor beta chains below all came from one sample that was sequenced in a study of graft-versus-host responses after intestinal transplantation. Clones were sequenced by immunoSEQ multiplex PCR, and TCRdb holds only the in-frame ones, with some missing. The sample lists about 120,000 clones; approximately 90% were seen once. What these receptors recognize is not known. Source: unstimulated CD4+ T cells sorted from spleen or lymph node cells, taken before intestinal transplant. The receptors originated from a human donor who received an intestinal transplant.

V is TRBV9 and J is TRBJ2-7, with 7 bases that match TRBD1. The ends lost 0 bases at V and 0 bases at J; junction bases unmatched: 3. CDR1 is SGDLS, CDR2 YYNGEE, per germline. The CDR3 loop spans 15 amino acids. This CDR3 is CASSVEPGGSYEQYF. CDR3 DNA: TGTGCCAGCAGCGTAGAACCAGGGGGCTCCTACGAGCAGTACTTC.

The chain employs TRBV10-3 and TRBJ1-2; 11 bases fit TRBD1. Trimming took 8 bases from V and 4 from J; bases not matched to a gene: 12. This CDR3 has 16 residues. Germline V gives CDR1 ENHRY, CDR2 SYGVKD. CDR3 sequence: CAIGGQGAFKGYGYTF. The CDR3 DNA reads as TGTGCCATCGGAGGACAGGGGGCGTTCAAAGGCTATGGCTACACCTTC.

The rearrangement links TRBV6-1 to TRBJ2-7; 13 bases align to TRBD2. The J segment lost 3 bases and the V segment lost 6 bases, leaving 5 bases of the junction unmatched. Germline V lookup: CDR1 MNHNS, CDR2 SASEGT. This CDR3 is built from 15 residues. In nucleotides, the CDR3 is TGTGCCAGCAGAGAGGGGACTAGCGGGATCTACGAGCAGTACTTC. Protein: CASREGTSGIYEQYF.

The rearrangement uses TRBV29-1 and TRBJ1-1; 7 nucleotides agree with TRBD1. The CDR3 is 13 amino acids. Germline loops: CDR1 SQVTM, CDR2 ANQGSEA. Trimming cost V 6 bases and J 0 bases; bases outside gene matches: 4. CDR3: CSVSGGMNTEAFF. In DNA, the CDR3 is TGCAGCGTGTCAGGGGGAATGAACACTGAAGCTTTCTTT.

The chain recombines TRBV6-6 with TRBJ1-1, with 7 bases matching TRBD1. This CDR3 comprises 15 residues. Looked up from germline, CDR1 is MNHNY and CDR2 is SVGAGI (reference sequence). With 8 bases clipped from V and 1 base from J, the junction kept 10 bases outside the gene matches. CDR3 nucleotides: TGTGCCAGCCCCCCGGGACAGACCCCGAACACTGAAGCTTTCTTT. Protein sequence: CASPPGQTPNTEAFF.

The chain employs TRBV2 and TRBJ2-3; 7 nucleotides match TRBD1. V was pared by 7 bases and J by 0 bases, with 4 bases of the junction left unmatched. Germline CDR1 reads SNHLY; CDR2 reads FYNNEI. The CDR3 extends over 14 amino acids. The CDR3, as DNA: TGTGCCAGCACCTCGGACAGGAGCACAGATACGCAGTATTTT. Residues: CASTSDRSTDTQYF.

The chain recombines TRBV6-5 with TRBJ2-7; 13 bases fit TRBD2. The CDR3 runs 16 residues. After removal of 0 bases from V and 7 bases from J, the junction contained 6 bases not matched to a gene. Germline lookup yields CDR1 MNHEY and CDR2 SVGAGI. The CDR3 sequence is CASSYSRLAGGWEQYF. The CDR3 region has the DNA TGTGCCAGCAGTTACTCGAGACTAGCGGGAGGTTGGGAGCAGTACTTC.

The J gene is TRBJ1-2, the V gene TRBV2; D call uncertain. This CDR3 region has 13 residues. V lost 7 bases and J 4 bases, leaving 13 bases between the germline ends. The germline V gene encodes CDR1 SNHLY and CDR2 FYNNEI. CDR3 nucleotide sequence: TGTGCCAGCACCGACGGCAGGTTCTATGGCTACACCTTC. This translates into CASTDGRFYGYTF.

The V and J genes are TRBV18 and TRBJ2-5, with a tentative D call TRBD2 (5 bases). The CDR3 is made up of 13 amino acids. Germline CDR1 is KGHSH and CDR2 is LQKENI. The V end was cut by 3 bases, the J end by 3 bases, with 8 bases between. CDR3 DNA: TGTGCCAGCTCACCGGGAGCGGAAGAGACCCAGTACTTC. Protein product: CASSPGAEETQYF.

This chain connects TRBV5-1 to TRBJ1-2; D not resolved. The length of the CDR3 is 14 residues. The germline V gene encodes CDR1 SGHRS and CDR2 YFSETQ. The ends were cut back, 7 bases at V and 7 bases at J, with 20 bases in the middle. Here the CDR3 reads CASGTTDSTGGYTF. CDR3 DNA sequence: TGCGCCAGCGGAACGACGGATTCCACGGGTGGCTACACCTTC. Full variable domain (remainder filled in from reference TRBV5-1 and TRBJ1-2): KAGVTQTPRYLIKTRGQQVTLSCSPISGHRSVSWYQQTPGQGLQFLFEYFSETQRNKGNFPGRFSGRQFSNSRSEMNVSTLELGDSALYLCASGTTDSTGGYTFGSGTRLTVV.

This clone has just one count. The chain carries TRBV5-4 and TRBJ2-7, with 9 bases matching TRBD1. With V trimmed by 0 bases and J by 2 bases, 3 bases remained unmatched. CDR3 size: 15 residues. Germline CDR1 SGHNT, CDR2 YYREEE (reference sequence). The DNA of the CDR3 is TGTGCCAGCAGCTTGGGACAGGGGGGAACCTACGAGCAGTACTTC. This encodes CASSLGQGGTYEQYF. Full variable domain (remainder filled in from reference TRBV5-4 and TRBJ2-7): ETGVTQSPTHLIKTRGQQVTLRCSSQSGHNTVSWYQQALGQGPQFIFQYYREEENGRGNFPPRFSGLQFPNYSSELNVNALELDDSALYLCASSLGQGGTYEQYFGPGTRLTVT.

The gene calls are TRBV30 and TRBJ2-5; 9 nucleotides line up with TRBD1. CDR1 and CDR2 (germline): GTSNPN, SVGIG (reference sequence). V dropped 2 bases and J dropped 2; count of bases not matched to a gene: 3. The CDR3 is 14 amino acids. CDR3 sequence: CAWSPGQGQETQYF. For the CDR3, the DNA is TGTGCCTGGAGTCCAGGACAGGGGCAAGAGACCCAGTACTTC.

This clone was observed a handful of times. This chain links TRBV10-3 with TRBJ2-2; TRBD1 is a possible D gene (5 bases). Trimming removed 8 bases from V and 1 base from J, with 11 bases in between. Germline CDR1 is ENHRY and CDR2 is SYGVKD. The CDR3 covers 14 residues. CDR3 DNA: TGTGCCATCGGCGACAGAAAGAACACCGGGGAGCTGTTTTTT. Translated: CAIGDRKNTGELFF.

The V and J genes are TRBV5-4 and TRBJ2-1, with D maybe TRBD2 (6 bases). Germline CDR1 and CDR2: SGHNT and YYREEE (reference sequence). The CDR3 is 16 amino acids. Trimming took off 0 bases at V and 9 bases at J, with 19 bases between the two ends. Here the CDR3 DNA reads TGTGCCAGCAGCTTGGGATTGGAGGGCAGTAGGAGTGAGCAGTTCTTC. Amino acid sequence: CASSLGLEGSRSEQFF.

This rearrangement joins TRBV7-2 to TRBJ1-2; tentatively, D is TRBD1 (6 bases). CDR3 size: 15 residues. Germline lookup yields CDR1 SGHTA and CDR2 FQGNSA. V was pared by 5 bases and J by 6 bases, with 19 bases between. The CDR3 region is CASSLDGGGSNGYTF. The CDR3 region has the DNA TGTGCCAGCAGCCTCGATGGCGGGGGCAGTAATGGCTACACCTTC.

The chain uses TRBV29-1 and TRBJ1-2; 7 bases map to TRBD1. V shed 6 bases, J shed 8 bases, and the junction held 12 bases outside the gene matches. The CDR3 runs to 13 residues. In germline, CDR1 is SQVTM, CDR2 ANQGSEA. The CDR3 loop reads CSVMDGPGGGYTF. The CDR3 region has the DNA TGCAGCGTGATGGACGGACCAGGGGGGGGCTACACCTTC.

The chain couples TRBV18 to TRBJ2-3, with D maybe TRBD2 (7 bases). CDR3 size: 17 residues. Germline V CDR1 and CDR2: KGHSH, LQKENI. The V end lost 3 bases, the J end lost 5 bases, and 21 bases lay between the germline ends. The CDR3 DNA sequence: TGTGCCAGCTCACCTCCATGGGGGGGGGCGTCCGGAGATACGCAGTATTTT. Its translation: CASSPPWGGASGDTQYF.

This clone was seen only a few times. Other DNA sequences of this sample code for an identical CDR3. For the CDR3, the DNA is TGCGCCAGCAGCTTGGGACAGATGAACACTGAAGCTTTCTTT. Translated, it gives CASSLGQMNTEAFF. This chain links TRBV5-1 with TRBJ1-1, with D tentatively TRBD1 (5 bases). The CDR3 covers 14 residues. V lost 0 bases to trimming and J lost 0 bases, with 6 bases between them. Germline V gene sequence: CDR1 SGHRS, CDR2 YFSETQ.

The chain uses TRBV6-5 and TRBJ1-3, with 8 bases aligning to TRBD1. V dropped 7 bases and J dropped 4; count of bases not matched to a gene: 3. CDR1 is MNHEY, CDR2 SVGAGI, per germline. This CDR3 has 13 amino acids. For the CDR3, the DNA is TGTGCCAGCATGACAGGGGTGGGAAACACCATATATTTT. Translation gives CASMTGVGNTIYF.

CDR3 sequence: CASSVTGTGLNGANVLTF. The CDR3, as DNA: TGTGCCAGCAGCGTTACCGGGACAGGCTTAAATGGGGCCAACGTCCTGACTTTC. The chain has TRBV7-2 and TRBJ2-6; 8 bases are shared with TRBD1. Trimming cost V 5 bases and J 3 bases; bases outside gene matches: 12. From germline, CDR1 is SGHTA and CDR2 FQGNSA. This CDR3 region has 18 residues. Supplemented by reference TRBV7-2 and TRBJ2-6, the full variable domain reads GAGVSQSPSNKVTEKGKDVELRCDPISGHTALYWYRQSLGQGLEFLIYFQGNSAPDKSGLPSDRFSAERTGGSVSTLTIQRTQQEDSAVYLCASSVTGTGLNGANVLTFGAGSRLTVL.